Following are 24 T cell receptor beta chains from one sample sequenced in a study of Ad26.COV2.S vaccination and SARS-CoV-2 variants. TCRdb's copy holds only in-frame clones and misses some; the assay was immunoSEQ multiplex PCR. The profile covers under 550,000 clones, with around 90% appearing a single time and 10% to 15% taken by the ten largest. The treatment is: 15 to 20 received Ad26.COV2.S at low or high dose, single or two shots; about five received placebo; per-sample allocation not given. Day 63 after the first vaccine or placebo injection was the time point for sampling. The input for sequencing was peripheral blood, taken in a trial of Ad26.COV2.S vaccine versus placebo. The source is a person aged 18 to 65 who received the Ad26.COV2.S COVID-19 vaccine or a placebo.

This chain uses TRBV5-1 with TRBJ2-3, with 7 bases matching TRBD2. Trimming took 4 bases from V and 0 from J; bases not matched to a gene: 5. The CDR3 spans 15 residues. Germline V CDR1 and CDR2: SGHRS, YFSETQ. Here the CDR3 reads CASSLGLVSTDTQYF. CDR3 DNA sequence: TGCGCCAGCAGCCTCGGACTAGTCAGCACAGATACGCAGTATTTT.

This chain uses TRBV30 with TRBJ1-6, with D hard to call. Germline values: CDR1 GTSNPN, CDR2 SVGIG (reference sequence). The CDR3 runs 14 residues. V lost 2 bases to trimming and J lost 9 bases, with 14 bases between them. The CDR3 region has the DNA TGTGCCTGGAGTAGCATAACCGTGGGTTCACCCCTCCACTTT. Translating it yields CAWSSITVGSPLHF.

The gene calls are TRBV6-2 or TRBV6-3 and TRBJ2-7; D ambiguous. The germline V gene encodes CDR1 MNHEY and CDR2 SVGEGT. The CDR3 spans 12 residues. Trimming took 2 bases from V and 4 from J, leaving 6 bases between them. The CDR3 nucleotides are TGTGCCAGCAGTTACGTCGGGTACGAGCAGTACTTC. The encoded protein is CASSYVGYEQYF.

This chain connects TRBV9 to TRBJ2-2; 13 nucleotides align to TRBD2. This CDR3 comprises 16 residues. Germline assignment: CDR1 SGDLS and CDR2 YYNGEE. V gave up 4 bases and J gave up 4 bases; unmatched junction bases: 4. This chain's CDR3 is CASSLRLAGGTGELFF. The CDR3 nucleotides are TGTGCCAGCAGCTTAAGACTAGCGGGGGGCACCGGGGAGCTGTTTTTT.

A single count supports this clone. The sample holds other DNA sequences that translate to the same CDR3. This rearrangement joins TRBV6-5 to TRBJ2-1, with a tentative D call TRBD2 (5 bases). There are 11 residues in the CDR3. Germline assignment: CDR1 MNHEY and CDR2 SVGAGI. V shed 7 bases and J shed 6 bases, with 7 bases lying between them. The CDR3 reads CASTRGNEQFF. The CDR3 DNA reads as TGTGCCAGCACCCGGGGCAATGAGCAGTTCTTC.

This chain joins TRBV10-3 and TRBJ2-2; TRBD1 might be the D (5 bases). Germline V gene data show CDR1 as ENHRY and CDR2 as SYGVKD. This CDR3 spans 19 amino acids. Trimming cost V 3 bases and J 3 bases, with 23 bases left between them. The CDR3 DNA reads TGTGCCATCAGTGACCCCAACGACAGCAGGGCCAGAGACACCGGGGAGCTGTTTTTT. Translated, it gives CAISDPNDSRARDTGELFF.

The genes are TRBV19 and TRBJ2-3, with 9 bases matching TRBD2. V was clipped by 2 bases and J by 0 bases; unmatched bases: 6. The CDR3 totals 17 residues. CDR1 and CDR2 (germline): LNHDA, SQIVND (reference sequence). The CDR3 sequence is CASSITTSGTSTDTQYF. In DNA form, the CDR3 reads TGTGCCAGTAGTATAACGACTAGCGGAACTAGCACAGATACGCAGTATTTT. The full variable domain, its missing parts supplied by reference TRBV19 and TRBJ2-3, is DGGITQSPKYLFRKEGQNVTLSCEQNLNHDAMYWYRQDPGQGLRLIYYSQIVNDFQKGDIAEGYSVSREKKESFPLTVTSAQKNPTAFYLCASSITTSGTSTDTQYFGPGTRLTVL.

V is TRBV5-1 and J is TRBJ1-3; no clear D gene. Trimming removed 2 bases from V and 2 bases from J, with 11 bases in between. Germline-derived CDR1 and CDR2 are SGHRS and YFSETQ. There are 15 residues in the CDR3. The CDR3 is CASSFGQKAGNTIYF. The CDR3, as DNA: TGCGCCAGCAGCTTCGGGCAGAAGGCTGGAAACACCATATATTTT.

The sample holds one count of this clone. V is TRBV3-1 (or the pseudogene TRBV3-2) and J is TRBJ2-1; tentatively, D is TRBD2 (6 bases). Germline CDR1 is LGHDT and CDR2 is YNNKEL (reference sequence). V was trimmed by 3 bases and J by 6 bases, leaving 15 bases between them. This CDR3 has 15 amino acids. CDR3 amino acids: CASSQDYTTFNEQFF. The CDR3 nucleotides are TGTGCCAGCAGCCAGGACTATACGACATTCAATGAGCAGTTCTTC.

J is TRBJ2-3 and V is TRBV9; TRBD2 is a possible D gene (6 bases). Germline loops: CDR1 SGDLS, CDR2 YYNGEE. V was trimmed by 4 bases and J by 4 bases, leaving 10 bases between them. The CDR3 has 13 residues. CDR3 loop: CASSTRLADTQYF. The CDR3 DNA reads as TGTGCCAGCAGCACGCGACTAGCAGATACGCAGTATTTT. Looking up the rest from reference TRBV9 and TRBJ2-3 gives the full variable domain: DSGVTQTPKHLITATGQRVTLRCSPRSGDLSVYWYQQSLDQGLQFLIQYYNGEERAKGNILERFSAQQFPDLHSELNLSSLELGDSALYFCASSTRLADTQYFGPGTRLTVL.

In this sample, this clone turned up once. The CDR3 protein is CASSSPLAGGTGELFF. CDR3 bases: TGTGCCAGCAGTTCCCCCCTAGCGGGAGGGACCGGGGAGCTGTTTTTT. V and J are TRBV28 and TRBJ2-2; 12 nucleotides align to TRBD2. The CDR3 spans 16 residues. Germline lookup yields CDR1 MDHEN and CDR2 SYDVKM. J gave up 5 bases and V 4 bases, and 5 bases lay outside the gene matches. Full variable domain (remainder filled in from reference TRBV28 and TRBJ2-2): DVKVTQSSRYLVKRTGEKVFLECVQDMDHENMFWYRQDPGLGLRLIYFSYDVKMKEKGDIPEGYSVSREKKERFSLILESASTNQTSMYLCASSSPLAGGTGELFFGEGSRLTVL.

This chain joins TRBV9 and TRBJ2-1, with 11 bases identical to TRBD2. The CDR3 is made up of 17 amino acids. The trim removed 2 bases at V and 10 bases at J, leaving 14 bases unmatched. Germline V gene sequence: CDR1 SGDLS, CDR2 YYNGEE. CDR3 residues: CASSVAVQLAGAGEQFF. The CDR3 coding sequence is TGTGCCAGCAGCGTCGCAGTCCAACTAGCGGGAGCCGGGGAGCAGTTCTTC.

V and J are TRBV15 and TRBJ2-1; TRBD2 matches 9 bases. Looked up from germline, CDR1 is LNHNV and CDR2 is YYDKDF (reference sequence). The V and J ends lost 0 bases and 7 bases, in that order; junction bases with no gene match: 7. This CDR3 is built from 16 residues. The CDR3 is CATSRDRLAGSNEQFF. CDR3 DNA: TGTGCCACCAGCAGAGATCGGCTAGCGGGATCTAATGAGCAGTTCTTC.

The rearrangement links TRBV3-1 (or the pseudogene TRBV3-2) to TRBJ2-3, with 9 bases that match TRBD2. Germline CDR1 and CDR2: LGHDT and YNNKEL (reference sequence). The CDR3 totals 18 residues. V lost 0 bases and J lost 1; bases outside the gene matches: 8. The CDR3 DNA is TGTGCCAGCAGCCAAGATATTAGCGGGAGCCTTGGCACAGATACGCAGTATTTT. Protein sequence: CASSQDISGSLGTDTQYF.

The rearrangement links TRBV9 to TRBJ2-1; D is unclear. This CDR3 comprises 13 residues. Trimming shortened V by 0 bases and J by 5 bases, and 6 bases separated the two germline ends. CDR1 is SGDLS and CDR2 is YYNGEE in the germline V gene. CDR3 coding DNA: TGTGCCAGCAGCGTAGACAACCACAATGAGCAGTTCTTC. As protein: CASSVDNHNEQFF.

The DNA of the CDR3 is TGTGCCAGCAGTTATTCCGGGAGGGCCGGGTACGAGCAGTACTTC. It is translated as CASSYSGRAGYEQYF. V usage is TRBV6-2 or TRBV6-3 and J usage is TRBJ2-7; 8 positions match TRBD2. The germline CDR1 and CDR2 sequences are MNHEY and SVGEGT. The CDR3 has 15 amino acids. With V trimmed by 3 bases and J by 4 bases, 8 bases remained unmatched.

The CDR3 sequence is CASSFAASYEQYF. The CDR3, as DNA: TGTGCCAGCAGTTTCGCAGCATCCTACGAGCAGTACTTC. The chain combines TRBV12-3 or TRBV12-4 with TRBJ2-7; D uncertain. This CDR3 spans 13 amino acids. Trimming stripped 3 bases from V and 1 base from J, with 7 bases between.

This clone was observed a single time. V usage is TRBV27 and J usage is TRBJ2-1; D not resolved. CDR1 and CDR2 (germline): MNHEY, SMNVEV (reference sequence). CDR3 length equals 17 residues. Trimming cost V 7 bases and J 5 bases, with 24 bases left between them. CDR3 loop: CASTKLREGNRDNEQFF. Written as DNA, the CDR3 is TGTGCCAGCACCAAACTAAGGGAAGGGAACCGAGACAATGAGCAGTTCTTC.

CDR3 coding DNA: TGTGCCAGCAGCCCAGGGGTAGTGGATACTGAAGCTTTCTTT. Translation gives CASSPGVVDTEAFF. The rearrangement joins TRBV27 to TRBJ1-1; a weak D match, TRBD1 (6 bases). The germline CDR1 and CDR2 sequences are MNHEY and SMNVEV (reference sequence). This CDR3 contains 14 residues. Trimming shortened V by 6 bases and J by 5 bases, and 16 bases separated the two germline ends.

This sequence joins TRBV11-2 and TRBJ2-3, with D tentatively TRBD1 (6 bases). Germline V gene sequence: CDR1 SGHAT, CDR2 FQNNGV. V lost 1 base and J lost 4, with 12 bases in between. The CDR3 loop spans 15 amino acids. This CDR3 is CASSLGQVDSDTQYF. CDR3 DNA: TGTGCCAGCAGCTTAGGACAGGTCGACTCAGATACGCAGTATTTT.

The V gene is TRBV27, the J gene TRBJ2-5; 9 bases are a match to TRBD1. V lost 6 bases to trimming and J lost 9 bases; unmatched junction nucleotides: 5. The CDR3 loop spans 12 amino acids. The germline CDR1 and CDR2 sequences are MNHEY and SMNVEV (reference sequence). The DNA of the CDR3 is TGTGCCAGCAGCTATCACAGGGGGCCCCAGTACTTC. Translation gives CASSYHRGPQYF.

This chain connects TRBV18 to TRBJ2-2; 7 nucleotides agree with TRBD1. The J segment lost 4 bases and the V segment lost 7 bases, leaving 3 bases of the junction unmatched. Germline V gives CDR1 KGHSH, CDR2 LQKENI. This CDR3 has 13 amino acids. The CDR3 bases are TGTGCCAGCTTTCAGGGGGTCACCGGGGAGCTGTTTTTT. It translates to CASFQGVTGELFF.

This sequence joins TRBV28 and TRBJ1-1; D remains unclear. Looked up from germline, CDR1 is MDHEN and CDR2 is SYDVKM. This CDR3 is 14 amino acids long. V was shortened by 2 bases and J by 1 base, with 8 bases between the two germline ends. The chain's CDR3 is CASSLMSRNTEAFF. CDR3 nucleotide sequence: TGTGCCAGCAGTTTAATGTCCAGGAACACTGAAGCTTTCTTT. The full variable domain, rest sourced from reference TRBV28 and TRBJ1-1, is DVKVTQSSRYLVKRTGEKVFLECVQDMDHENMFWYRQDPGLGLRLIYFSYDVKMKEKGDIPEGYSVSREKKERFSLILESASTNQTSMYLCASSLMSRNTEAFFGQGTRLTVV.

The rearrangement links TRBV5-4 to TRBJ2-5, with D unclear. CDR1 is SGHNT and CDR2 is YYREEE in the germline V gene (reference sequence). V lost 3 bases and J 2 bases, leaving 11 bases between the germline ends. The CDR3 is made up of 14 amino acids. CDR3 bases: TGTGCCAGCAGCTCGTACATCGATCAAGAGACCCAGTACTTC. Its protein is CASSSYIDQETQYF.